The sequence of this T cell receptor beta chain was determined in a study of T cell changes during pregnancy in multiple sclerosis. This CDR3 is 17 amino acids long. CDR1 SGHDN and CDR2 FVKESK come from the germline V gene. Trimming stripped 5 bases from V and 8 bases from J, with 25 bases between. Profiling relied on immunoSEQ multiplex PCR, and the TCRdb table lists in-frame clones only, not all of them. The profile shows more than 35,000 clones, nearly 90% of them singletons. The chain uses TRBV14 and TRBJ2-1; D possibly corresponds to TRBD2 (5 bases). The receptor's source is a female donor with multiple sclerosis, enrolled in a pregnancy study. The specimen was CD4+ T cells from peripheral blood mononuclear cells, collected in the second trimester of pregnancy. DNA of the CDR3: TGTGCCAGCAGCGAACGGATGAGCGGTTCGCTCGGGTATGAGCAGTTCTTC. As protein: CASSERMSGSLGYEQFF.